This T cell receptor (beta chain) was identified in a study of identical twins. Germline assignment: CDR1 MNHEY and CDR2 SMNVEV (reference sequence). V trimming: 7 bases; J trimming: 2 bases; junction bases outside the gene matches: 14. The CDR3 sequence is 17 residues long. This clonotype was found many times. The antigen is not known. Study-level findings and limits: Memory repertoires lacked the insertion deficit that abundant cord blood beta clonotypes showed.

MiXCR was run by TCRdb on the 5' RACE reads, yielding one entry per CDR3 protein. The data show a few hundred thousand distinct CDR3 sequences, 9.6% seen once. These data were also reused for a study on yellow fever vaccine responses in identical twins.

The sequence came from a woman aged 18-30 years in good health. The rearrangement links TRBV27 to TRBJ2-1, with 7 bases that match TRBD1. The sample was PBMCs. The CDR3 protein is CASIDRVGSIPYNEQFF. CDR3 nucleotide sequence: TGTGCCAGCATCGACAGGGTAGGGTCGATCCCCTACAATGAGCAGTTCTTC.